This T cell receptor (beta chain) was recovered during a study of Graves' ophthalmopathy and Graves' hyperthyroidism (dated by TCRdb to between 2017 and 2018). Background for the entire study: Hyperthyroidism was defined as stable when no progression to ophthalmopathy occurred within 18 months of follow-up. To tell Graves' ophthalmopathy apart from Graves' hyperthyroidism, and to predict which patients would progress to ophthalmopathy, the study relied on TCR beta repertoire signatures. In total, some 130 blood samples were TCR-sequenced: approximately 40 ophthalmopathy, over 70 hyperthyroidism and some 17 hyperthyroidism-to-ophthalmopathy patients. To explore V-J signatures that distinguish ophthalmopathy from hyperthyroidism, a discovery set of about a hundred patients was enrolled, made up of under 50 with ophthalmopathy and fewer than 60 with stable hyperthyroidism. An independent validation cohort comprised some 18 hyperthyroidism patients and 15 to 17 patients who later progressed from hyperthyroidism to ophthalmopathy. In roughly 6 hyperthyroidism patients, the T-cell repertoire of thyroid tissue was compared with the T-cell repertoire of blood. Once sampling was done, hyperthyroidism patients were given methimazole at a starting dose of 30 mg daily, while ophthalmopathy patients were given high-dose intravenous methylprednisolone.

Patients with hyperthyroidism were aged 18 to 65 years, had been newly diagnosed, and had a disease duration of less than 2 months. Patients with other autoimmune diseases, uncontrolled infections, pregnancy or lactation were excluded. Clinical symptoms, serum thyroxine, TRAb, thyroid ultrasound and orbital computed tomography were used for diagnosis. Total RNA was extracted using Trizol reagent, and RNA quality was checked on an Agilent 2100 Bioanalyzer. For repertoire sequencing, the TCR beta CDR3 regions were amplified from RNA transcripts. The first round was an RT-PCR using HTBI primers with the Qiagen OneStep RT-PCR kit, and this first round was followed by a second-round multiplex PCR, then size selection and purification. Libraries were sequenced paired-end with 100 bp reads on an Illumina HiSeq2000. Turning to the authors' computational methods: Reads were processed with SOAPnuke, discarding reads with adapters, uncalled bases, mean Phred below 15, or no exact constant-primer or identifier match. High-quality paired reads were merged with COPE v1.2.5. Unique nucleotide sequences were defined as clonotypes and aligned to IMGT TRB V, D and J references using MiTCR v1.1. Analysis was restricted to V-J combinations with a frequency above 0.0001, which covered roughly 99% of repertoires. A TCR clonal expansion and chaos score per V-J combination was defined as the ratio of F50 clonal expansion to chaos observed in the TCRdist matrix. Welch's t-statistics and random forest were used to narrow the features down to around 12 V-J combinations, which were then fed into a naive Bayes classifier. The Morisita-Horn index was used to measure how similar the thyroid and blood repertoires were. TCRdb cleaned the public reads at Q25 with fastp, built clones with MiXCR and kept in-frame beta chains. CDR3 protein sequences are deduplicated, and each keeps its most common genes and DNA. The V and J calls were not made by the authors but by TCRdb's processing. The table for this sample lists 560,000 or so distinct CDR3 sequences; approximately 35% of them were counted only once. The ten largest clones add up to around 4.6% of the sample.

This clonotype was found a few times. Its antigen remains unidentified. The sample holds no much larger clone one base away, and base qualities are not on file. The CDR3 contains 17 residues, cysteine and phenylalanine counted. The read is trimmed to its CDR3 DNA, 51 bases read in frame from base 1. V and J lose 5 bases and 1 base, and a span of 17 bases separates them. In the germline V gene, CDR1 corresponds to LGHNT and CDR2 to FRNRAP. Beyond this particular receptor, the publication reports: In validation, the model predicted ophthalmopathy progression with about 71% sensitivity and 72.22% specificity; some 13 predicted patients were CT-confirmed with GO in a median of approximately 6.2 months. Most expanded thyroid clonotypes with frequency above 0.001 were also detected in blood, suggesting blood repertoires may reflect the thyroid immune response. No statistical method was used to set the sample size in advance, and the investigators knew which group each participant was assigned to. The 13-signature model separated ophthalmopathy from stable hyperthyroidism with roughly 89% sensitivity and roughly 84% specificity in cross-validation, and 80%/75% in the test set.

The sequencing input was peripheral blood or thyroid tissue (not recorded which). The TCR was taken from an adult man with Graves' hyperthyroidism. This chain is built from TRBV12-5 and TRBJ2-2; TRBD1 is possibly the D segment (6 matching bases). Here is the DNA: TGTGCTAGTGGTCCCGGCTTGGGCAGGGGGAACACCGGGGAGCTGTTTTTT. Translated, this gives CASGPGLGRGNTGELFF.